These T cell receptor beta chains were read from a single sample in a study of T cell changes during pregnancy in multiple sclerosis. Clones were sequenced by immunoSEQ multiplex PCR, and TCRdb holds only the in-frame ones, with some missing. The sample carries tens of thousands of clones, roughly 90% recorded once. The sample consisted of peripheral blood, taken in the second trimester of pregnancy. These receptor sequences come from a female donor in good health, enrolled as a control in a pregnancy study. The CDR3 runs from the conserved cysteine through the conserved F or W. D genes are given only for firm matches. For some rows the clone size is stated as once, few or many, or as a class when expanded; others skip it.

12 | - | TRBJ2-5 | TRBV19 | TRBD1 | TGTGCCACCGGGACAGGGGATGGGACCCAGTACTTC | CATGTGDGTQYF
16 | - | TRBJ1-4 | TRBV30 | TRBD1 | TGTGCCTGGAATCGGGACAGCTATGCAACTAATGAAAAACTGTTTTTT | CAWNRDSYATNEKLFF
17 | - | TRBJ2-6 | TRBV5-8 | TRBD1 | TGTGCCAGCAGCTTGGGCAGGGGGACCTCTGGGGCCAACGTCCTGACTTTC | CASSLGRGTSGANVLTF
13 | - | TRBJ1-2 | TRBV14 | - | TGTGCCAGCAGCTGGACAGTCAACTATGGCTACACCTTC | CASSWTVNYGYTF
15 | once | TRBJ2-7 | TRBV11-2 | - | TGTGCCAGCAGCTTCAGTATCGGGTACTACTACGAGCAGTACTTC | CASSFSIGYYYEQYF
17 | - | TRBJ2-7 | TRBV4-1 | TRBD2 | TGCGCCAGCAGCCAAGATTCCGGGACTAGTTTTGTGCGGGAGCAGTACTTC | CASSQDSGTSFVREQYF
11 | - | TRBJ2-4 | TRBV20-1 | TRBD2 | TGCAGTGCTAGTGCTAGCGGATTTCAGTACTTC | CSASASGFQYF
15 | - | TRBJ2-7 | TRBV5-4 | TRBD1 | TGTGCCAGCAGCTTGGGGACAGGGTGGGAGTACGAGCAGTACTTC | CASSLGTGWEYEQYF
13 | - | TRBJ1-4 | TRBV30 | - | TGTGCCTGGGGGCCTTCCCCTAATGAAAAACTGTTTTTT | CAWGPSPNEKLFF
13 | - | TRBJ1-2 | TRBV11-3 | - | TGTGCCAGCAGCTTAGCCGGCAGGTATGGCTACACCTTC | CASSLAGRYGYTF
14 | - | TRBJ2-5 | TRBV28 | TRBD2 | TGTGCCAGCAGTTTAGTGGGAGGGCAAGAGACCCAGTACTTC | CASSLVGGQETQYF
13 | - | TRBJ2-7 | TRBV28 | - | TGTGCCAGCAGGTCGACTAGTACGTCAAGGCAGTACTTC | CASRSTSTSRQYF
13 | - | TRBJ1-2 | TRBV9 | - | TGTGCCAGCAGCGCGCCAGGAAACTATGGCTACACCTTC | CASSAPGNYGYTF
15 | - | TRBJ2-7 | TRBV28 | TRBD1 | TGTGCCAGCAGTTTCTTTGACAGGGAGCTCTACGAGCAGTACTTC | CASSFFDRELYEQYF
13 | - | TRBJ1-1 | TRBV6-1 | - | TGTGCCAGCAGGTGGGCAGGAGGCACTGAAGCTTTCTTT | CASRWAGGTEAFF
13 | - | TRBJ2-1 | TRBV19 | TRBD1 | TGTGCCAGTATAGGGACAGAAACGCGTGAGCAGTTCTTC | CASIGTETREQFF
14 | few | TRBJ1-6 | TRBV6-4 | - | TGTGCCAGCAGTGAGTCCGGGGAAAATTCACCCCTCCACTTT | CASSESGENSPLHF
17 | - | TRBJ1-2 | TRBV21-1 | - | TGTGCCAGCAGCAAATACCCGGCCCCCTCACTAAACTATGGCTACACCTTC | CASSKYPAPSLNYGYTF
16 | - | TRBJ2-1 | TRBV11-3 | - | TGTGCCAGCAGCCCCCACTTCACGGGAGTCTACAATGAGCAGTTCTTC | CASSPHFTGVYNEQFF
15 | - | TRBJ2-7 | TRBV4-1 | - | TGCGCCAGCAGCCAAGGCTTGCAGGAGGCCTACGAGCAGTACTTC | CASSQGLQEAYEQYF
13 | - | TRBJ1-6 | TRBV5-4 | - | TGTGCCAGCAGCCCCGATGACAGTTCACCCCTCCACTTT | CASSPDDSSPLHF
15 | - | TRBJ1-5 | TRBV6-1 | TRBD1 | TGTGCCAGCAGTGAAGATGCAGGGGGCAGACAGCCCCAGCATTTT | CASSEDAGGRQPQHF
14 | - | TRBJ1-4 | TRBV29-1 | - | TGCAGCGTTGGTGGGACTAGAGGTAGTGAAAAACTGTTTTTT | CSVGGTRGSEKLFF
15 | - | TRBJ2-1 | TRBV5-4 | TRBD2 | TGTGCCAGCAGACCCGGGAGGAACTCCTACAATGAGCAGTTCTTC | CASRPGRNSYNEQFF
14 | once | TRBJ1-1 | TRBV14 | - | TGTGCCAGCAGCCCACAGGGAGCGAACACTGAAGCTTTCTTT | CASSPQGANTEAFF
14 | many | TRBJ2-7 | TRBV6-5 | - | TGTGCCAGCAGTTCCACATACAGTACCTACGAGCAGTACTTC | CASSSTYSTYEQYF
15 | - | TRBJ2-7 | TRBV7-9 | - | TGTGCCAGCAGCTCTAGGACAGACACCTCCTACGAGCAGTACTTC | CASSSRTDTSYEQYF
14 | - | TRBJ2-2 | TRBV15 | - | TGTGCCACCAGCAGAAGCAGGCCTACCGGGGAGCTGTTTTTT | CATSRSRPTGELFF
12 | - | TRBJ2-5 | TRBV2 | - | TGTGCCAGCAGTGAAAGCGCCGAGACCCAGTACTTC | CASSESAETQYF
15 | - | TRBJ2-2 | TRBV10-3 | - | TGTGCCATCAGTGAGTCGGGCCCCGACACCGGGGAGCTGTTTTTT | CAISESGPDTGELFF
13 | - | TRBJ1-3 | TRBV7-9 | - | TGTGCCAGTGGATCTCTCAGGGGAAACACCATATATTTT | CASGSLRGNTIYF
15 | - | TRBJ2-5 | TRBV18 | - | TGTGCCAGCTCACCATCGGTTGCGGAGCAAGAGACCCAGTACTTC | CASSPSVAEQETQYF
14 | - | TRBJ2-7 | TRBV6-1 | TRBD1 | TGTGCCAGCAGATGGGACAGCCGGGCGGGCGAGCAGTACTTC | CASRWDSRAGEQYF
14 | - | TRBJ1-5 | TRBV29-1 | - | TGCAGCGTTGTCTTGTCAGGGCTAAATCAGCCCCAGCATTTT | CSVVLSGLNQPQHF
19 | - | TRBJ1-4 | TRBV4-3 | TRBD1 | TGCGCCAGCAGCCAAGGTTTATACCCCGCAGGGGGCCTGGGAGAAAAACTGTTTTTT | CASSQGLYPAGGLGEKLFF
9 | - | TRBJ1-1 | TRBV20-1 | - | TGCAGGGCTCGTGCTGAAGCTTTCTTT | CRARAEAFF
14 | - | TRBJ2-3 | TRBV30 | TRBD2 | TGTGCCGGACAGACTAGCGGCGCGTATGATACGCAGTATTTT | CAGQTSGAYDTQYF
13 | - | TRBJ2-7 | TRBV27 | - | TGTGCCAGCAGTTTGATGGGCCCCTACGAGCAGTACTTC | CASSLMGPYEQYF
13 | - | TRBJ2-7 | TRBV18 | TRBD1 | TGTGCCAGCTCACCGGGACAGGAGCGGGAGCAGTACTTC | CASSPGQEREQYF
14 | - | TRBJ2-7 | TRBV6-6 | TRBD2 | TGTGCCAGCAGCGTAGCGGGGGGGCCGCGGGAGCAGTACTTC | CASSVAGGPREQYF
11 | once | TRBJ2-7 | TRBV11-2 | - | TGTGCCAGCAGCCCTCCCGGCGAGCAGTACTTC | CASSPPGEQYF
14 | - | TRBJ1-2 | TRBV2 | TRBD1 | TGTGCCAGCAGTGATACAGGGGTTGGCCTTGGCTACACCTTC | CASSDTGVGLGYTF
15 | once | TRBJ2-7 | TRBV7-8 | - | TGTGCCAGCACCCTAGGGCCAGGGGGGAATTACGAGCAGTACTTC | CASTLGPGGNYEQYF
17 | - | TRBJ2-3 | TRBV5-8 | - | TGTGCCAGCAGCTCCAGTCCATCCAGGGGAAGCACAGATACGCAGTATTTT | CASSSSPSRGSTDTQYF
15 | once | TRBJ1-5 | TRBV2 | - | TGTGCGAGCAGGGAGGGGAGGGGCACAAATCAGCCCCAGCATTTT | CASREGRGTNQPQHF
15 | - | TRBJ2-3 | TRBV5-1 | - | TGCGCCAGCAGCTGGTCGGGGGAGGGCACAGATACGCAGTATTTT | CASSWSGEGTDTQYF
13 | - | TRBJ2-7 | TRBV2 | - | TGTGCCAGCAGTGTATCCCTCGCCTACGAGCAGTACTTC | CASSVSLAYEQYF
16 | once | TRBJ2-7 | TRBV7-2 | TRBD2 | TGTGCCAGCAGCTTAGCCGGACTAGCGGGAGATGTGGAGCAGTACTTC | CASSLAGLAGDVEQYF
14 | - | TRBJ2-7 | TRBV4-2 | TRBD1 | TGTGCCAGCAGCCAAGTAGGGGACAGCTACGAGCAGTACTTC | CASSQVGDSYEQYF
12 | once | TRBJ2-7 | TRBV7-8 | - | TGTGCCAGCAGCGTCGGACTGGACGAGCAGTACTTC | CASSVGLDEQYF
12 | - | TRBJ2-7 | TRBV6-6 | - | TGTGCCAGCAGTACGAGCTCCTACGAGCAGTACTTC | CASSTSSYEQYF
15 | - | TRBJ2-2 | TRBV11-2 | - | TGTGCCAGCAGGGGGGGACTCGGGAACACCGGGGAGCTGTTTTTT | CASRGGLGNTGELFF
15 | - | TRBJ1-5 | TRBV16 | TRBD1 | TGTGCCAGCAGCCAATTTGGGACAGGGAATCAGCCCCAGCATTTT | CASSQFGTGNQPQHF